The clone carrying this T cell receptor beta chain was found a few times. This record comes from a study of neoadjuvant anti-PD-1 for oral cavity cancer. Assay used: immunoSEQ multiplex PCR; TCRdb lists only in-frame clones, some missing. The sample lists fewer than 10,000 clones, about three fifths occurring once. Time point here: after neoadjuvant nivolumab, at surgical resection. The germline V gene has CDR1 SEHNR and CDR2 FQNEAQ (reference sequence). V dropped 4 bases and J dropped 4; count of bases not matched to a gene: 13. The CDR3 loop spans 17 amino acids. This sequence joins TRBV7-9 and TRBJ2-3, with 8 bases matching TRBD2. The sequencing here drew on PBMCs, taken after nivolumab (anti-PD-1) treatment. The sequence was collected from a person aged 35 to 85 with oral cavity squamous cell carcinoma. CDR3 nucleotide sequence: TGTGCCAGCAGCTCCGGGTTGGGTAGCGGGGTACCAGATACGCAGTATTTT. Its protein product is CASSSGLGSGVPDTQYF.